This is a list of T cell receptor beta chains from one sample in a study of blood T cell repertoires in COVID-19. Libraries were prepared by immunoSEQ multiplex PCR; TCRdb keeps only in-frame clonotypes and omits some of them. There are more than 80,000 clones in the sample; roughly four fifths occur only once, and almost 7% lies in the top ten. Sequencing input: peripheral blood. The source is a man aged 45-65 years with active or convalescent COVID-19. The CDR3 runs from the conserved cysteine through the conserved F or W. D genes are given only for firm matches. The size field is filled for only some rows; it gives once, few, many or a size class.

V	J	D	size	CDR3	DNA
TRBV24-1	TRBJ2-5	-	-	CATSTGIGETQYF	TGTGCCACCAGCACAGGGATAGGGGAGACCCAGTACTTC
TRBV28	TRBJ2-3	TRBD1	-	CASRLQGGGTDTQYF	TGTGCCAGCAGGCTACAGGGGGGTGGCACAGATACGCAGTATTTT
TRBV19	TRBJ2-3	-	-	CASSISTDTQYF	TGTGCCAGTAGTATCTCGACAGATACGCAGTATTTT
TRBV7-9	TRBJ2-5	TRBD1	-	CASSSGTGWTETQYF	TGTGCCAGCAGCTCAGGGACAGGGTGGACAGAGACCCAGTACTTC
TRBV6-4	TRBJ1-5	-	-	CASSEGGSNQPQHF	TGTGCCAGCAGTGAGGGGGGTAGCAATCAGCCCCAGCATTTT
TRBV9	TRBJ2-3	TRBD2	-	CASSVVGGASTDTQYF	TGTGCCAGCAGCGTAGTCGGGGGGGCCAGCACAGATACGCAGTATTTT
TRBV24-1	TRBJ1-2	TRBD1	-	CATSETGTGGGYTF	TGTGCCACCAGTGAAACCGGGACAGGGGGAGGCTACACCTTC
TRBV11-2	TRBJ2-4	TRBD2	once	CASSRNRLAGAQAKNIQYF	TGTGCCAGCAGCAGGAACCGACTAGCGGGGGCCCAAGCCAAAAACATTCAGTACTTC
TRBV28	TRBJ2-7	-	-	CASSLGAIGSHEQYF	TGTGCCAGCAGTTTAGGGGCCATCGGGTCCCACGAGCAGTACTTC
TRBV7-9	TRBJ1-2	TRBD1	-	CASSLNRGHYGYTF	TGTGCCAGCAGCTTAAACAGGGGGCACTATGGCTACACCTTC
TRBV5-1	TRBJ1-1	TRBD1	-	CASSYTGENTEAFF	TGCGCCAGCAGCTATACAGGGGAAAACACTGAAGCTTTCTTT
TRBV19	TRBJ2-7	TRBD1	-	CASSIVRDSHEQYF	TGTGCCAGTAGTATTGTAAGGGACAGCCACGAGCAGTACTTC
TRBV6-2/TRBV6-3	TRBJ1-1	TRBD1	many	CASSYSRQGWDTEAFF	TGTGCCAGCAGTTACTCCAGACAGGGGTGGGACACTGAAGCTTTCTTT
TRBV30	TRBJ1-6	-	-	CAWKGGPEPLHF	TGTGCCTGGAAGGGGGGGCCTGAACCCCTCCACTTT
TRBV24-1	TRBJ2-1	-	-	CATSDFKGLNEQFF	TGTGCCACCAGTGATTTTAAGGGGTTAAATGAGCAGTTCTTC
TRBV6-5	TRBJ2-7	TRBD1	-	CASRPPDRVGYEQYF	TGTGCCAGCAGACCACCCGACAGGGTTGGATACGAGCAGTACTTC
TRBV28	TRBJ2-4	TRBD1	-	CASSYRGDNIQYF	TGTGCCAGCAGTTACAGGGGCGACAACATTCAGTACTTC
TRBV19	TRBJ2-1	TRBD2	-	CASSSGLAGGSFYNEQFF	TGTGCCAGTAGTTCAGGACTAGCGGGGGGTTCCTTCTACAATGAACAGTTCTTC
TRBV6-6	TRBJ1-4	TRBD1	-	CASSPDLSGGIGEKLFF	TGTGCCAGCAGTCCCGACCTTTCAGGGGGCATCGGGGAAAAACTGTTTTTT
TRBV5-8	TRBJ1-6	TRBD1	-	CASSQGQGFGNSPLHF	TGTGCCAGCAGCCAGGGACAGGGGTTCGGTAATTCACCCCTCCACTTT
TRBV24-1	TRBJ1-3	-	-	CATSDRTERRQPRPGENTIYF	TGTGCCACCAGTGATCGGACCGAGCGTCGACAGCCTCGGCCTGGTGAAAACACCATATATTTT
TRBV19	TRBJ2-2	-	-	CASSPGTQNTGELFF	TGTGCCAGTAGCCCCGGGACACAGAACACCGGGGAGCTGTTTTTT
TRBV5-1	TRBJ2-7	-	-	CASSLFDRSYEQYF	TGCGCCAGCAGCTTATTCGACAGAAGCTACGAGCAGTACTTC
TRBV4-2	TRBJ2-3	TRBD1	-	CASSQMGQGLTDTQYF	TGTGCCAGCAGCCAGATGGGACAGGGGCTCACAGATACGCAGTATTTT
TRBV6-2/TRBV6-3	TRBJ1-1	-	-	CASSYGRNTEAFF	TGTGCCAGCAGTTACGGGAGAAACACTGAAGCTTTCTTT
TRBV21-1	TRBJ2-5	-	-	CASSPRRRETQYF	TGTGCCAGCAGCCCCCGGCGGAGAGAGACCCAGTACTTC
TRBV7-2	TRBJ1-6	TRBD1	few	CASSLGLGTGHNSPLHF	TGTGCCAGCAGCTTAGGACTGGGGACAGGGCATAATTCACCCCTCCACTTT
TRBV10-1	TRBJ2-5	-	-	CASRQGQETQYF	TGCGCCAGCAGACAGGGCCAAGAGACCCAGTACTTC
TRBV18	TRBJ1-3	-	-	CASSPLGPSTGNTIYF	TGTGCCAGCTCGCCTTTGGGGCCCTCGACAGGAAACACCATATATTTT
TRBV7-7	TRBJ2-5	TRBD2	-	CASSSGLAGVETQYF	TGTGCCAGCAGCTCGGGACTAGCGGGGGTAGAGACCCAGTACTTC
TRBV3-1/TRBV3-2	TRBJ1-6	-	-	CASSQEGGGSPLHF	TGTGCCAGCAGCCAAGAAGGGGGGGGTTCACCCCTCCACTTT
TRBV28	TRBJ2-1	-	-	CASTGQNNEQFF	TGTGCCAGCACTGGACAGAACAATGAGCAGTTCTTC
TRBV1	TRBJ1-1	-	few	CTSSRGQGNRMNTEAFF	TGCACCAGCAGCCGGGGACAGGGGAATCGGATGAACACTGAAGCTTTCTTT
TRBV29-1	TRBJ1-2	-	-	CSVEGRGGRGYGYTF	TGCAGCGTTGAAGGTCGGGGGGGTCGCGGCTATGGCTACACCTTC
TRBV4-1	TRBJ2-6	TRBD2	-	CASSQDWTSGGTGANVLTF	TGCGCCAGCAGCCAAGATTGGACTAGCGGGGGGACTGGGGCCAACGTCCTGACTTTC
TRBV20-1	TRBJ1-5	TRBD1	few	CSASTDRGPNQPQHF	TGCAGTGCTAGTACGGACAGGGGCCCTAATCAGCCCCAGCATTTT
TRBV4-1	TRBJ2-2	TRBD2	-	CASSQEWTSEGELFF	TGCGCCAGCAGCCAAGAATGGACTAGCGAGGGGGAGCTGTTTTTT
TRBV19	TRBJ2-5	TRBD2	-	CASSHGLAGGSYQETQYF	TGTGCCAGTAGCCACGGACTAGCGGGGGGGTCATACCAAGAGACCCAGTACTTC
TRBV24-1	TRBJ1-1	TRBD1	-	CATRQGAQSEAFF	TGTGCCACCAGACAGGGGGCGCAGAGTGAAGCTTTCTTT
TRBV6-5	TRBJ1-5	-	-	CASSHDTNQPQHF	TGTGCCAGCAGCCATGACACAAATCAGCCCCAGCATTTT
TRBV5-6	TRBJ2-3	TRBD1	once	CASSLGGQGYTDTQYF	TGTGCCAGCAGCTTGGGCGGACAGGGCTACACAGATACGCAGTATTTT
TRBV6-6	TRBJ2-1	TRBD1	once	CASSYGQAGYNEQFF	TGTGCCAGCAGTTACGGACAGGCCGGGTACAATGAGCAGTTCTTC
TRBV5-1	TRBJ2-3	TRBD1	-	CASSIGTGGWDTQYF	TGCGCCAGCAGCATTGGGACAGGGGGCTGGGATACGCAGTATTTT
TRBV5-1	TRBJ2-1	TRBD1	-	CASLRDRGSHEQFF	TGCGCCAGCCTCCGGGACAGGGGGTCTCATGAGCAGTTCTTC
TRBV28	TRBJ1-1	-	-	CASSLPQHHTEAFF	TGTGCCAGCAGTTTACCACAGCACCACACTGAAGCTTTCTTT
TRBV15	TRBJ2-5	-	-	CATSRDRGQETQYF	TGTGCCACCAGCAGAGATAGGGGTCAAGAGACCCAGTACTTC
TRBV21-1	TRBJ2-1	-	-	CASSKAEVPGDNEQFF	TGTGCCAGCAGCAAAGCGGAGGTACCTGGGGACAATGAGCAGTTCTTC